The present T cell receptor beta chain was sequenced within a study of spatial heterogeneity in lung cancer. Study at large: Sequences of the beta chain were consistently detected in greater numbers than alpha-chain sequences.

In the library, each TCR cDNA molecule bore its own unique molecular identifier. TCRdb reprocessed the 5' RACE reads with MiXCR, giving one entry per CDR3 protein. The table lists 110,000 or so distinct CDR3 sequences, roughly a tenth of them singletons. This clonotype came up once. Time point defined: blood at routine non-recurrence follow-up after resection. Germline V gene data show CDR1 as SEHNR and CDR2 as FQNEAQ (reference sequence). The V and J ends lost 5 bases and 7 bases, in that order; junction bases with no gene match: 13. This CDR3 spans 17 amino acids. The material sequenced was PBMCs, taken at follow-up. The source of this sequence is a female donor with early-stage non-small cell lung cancer. This chain uses TRBV7-9 with TRBJ2-2; the match to TRBD2 covers 10 bases. DNA of the CDR3: TGTGCCAGCAGCCGCCCTGCTAGCGGGAGAAGGGGCGGGGAGCTGTTTTTT. It codes for CASSRPASGRRGGELFF.